This T cell receptor beta chain came from a study of T cells after yellow fever vaccination. Concerning this clonotype: The antigen remains unidentified.

Synthesis of TCR cDNA relied on 5'RACE template switching, which attached a universal primer site and UMIs. TCRdb reprocessed the 5' RACE reads via MiXCR and lists one record per CDR3 protein. The sample gives over 250,000 distinct CDR3 sequences, 5.2% of which show up once; 2.5% to 4% is in the top ten. This CDR3 is built from 16 residues. Trimming stripped 1 base from V and 1 base from J, with 13 bases between. Germline values: CDR1 MGHRA, CDR2 YSYEKL. Overall study findings and caveats: Weaker, the secondary response peaked sooner, at day 5 versus 15. Although most clonotypes did not, a small share appeared in both CD4 and CD8 compartments. Bulk-population clonotypes that are abundant could appear as contaminants in FACS-sorted repertoires.

Sequencing was performed on CD4+ T cells sorted from PBMCs, taken on the day of the yellow fever booster vaccination. The receptor was derived from a man between 18 and 35 years old who received the YFV17D yellow fever vaccine. The chain recombines TRBV4-1 with TRBJ2-5, with D possibly TRBD2 on 6 matching bases. CDR3 nucleotides: TGCGCCAGCAGCCAAGGACACCGGGGGTCCCAAGAGACCCAGTACTTC. This gives the protein CASSQGHRGSQETQYF.